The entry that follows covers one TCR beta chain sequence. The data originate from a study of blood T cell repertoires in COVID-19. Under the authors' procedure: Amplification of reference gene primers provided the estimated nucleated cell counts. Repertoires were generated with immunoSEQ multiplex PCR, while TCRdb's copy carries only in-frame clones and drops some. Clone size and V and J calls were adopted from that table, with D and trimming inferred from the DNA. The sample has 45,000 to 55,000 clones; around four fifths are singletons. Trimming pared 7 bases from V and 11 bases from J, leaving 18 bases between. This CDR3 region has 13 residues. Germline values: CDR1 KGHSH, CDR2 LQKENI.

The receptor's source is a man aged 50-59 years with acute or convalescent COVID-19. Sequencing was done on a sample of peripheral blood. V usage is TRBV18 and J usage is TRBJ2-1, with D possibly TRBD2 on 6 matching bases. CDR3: CASYSGLGGKQFF. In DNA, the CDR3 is TGTGCCAGCTACTCAGGGTTAGGCGGGAAGCAGTTCTTC.